The 25 T cell receptor beta chains below were found in one sample sequenced in a study of OX40 agonist ivuxolimab in advanced cancers. Repertoires were generated with immunoSEQ multiplex PCR, while TCRdb's copy carries only in-frame clones and drops some. The sample carries some 37,000 clones, around 80% recorded once. Material: CD4+ or CD8+ T cells sorted from blood, obtained in a trial of the OX40 agonist ivuxolimab. The receptors come from an adult with an advanced solid tumor such as melanoma, head and neck, liver or kidney cancer.

The chain employs TRBV6-4 and TRBJ1-2, with 12 positions matching TRBD1. V lost 3 bases to trimming and J lost 4 bases; unmatched junction nucleotides: 3. The CDR3 has 15 amino acids. Looked up from germline, CDR1 is MRHNA and CDR2 is SNTAGT. CDR3 loop: CASSEGQGALYGYTF. The CDR3 nucleotides are TGTGCCAGCAGTGAGGGACAGGGGGCCCTCTATGGCTACACCTTC.

The gene calls are TRBV30 and TRBJ1-1; unclear D gene. The germline gives CDR1 GTSNPN, CDR2 SVGIG (reference sequence). V lost 1 base and J 5 bases, leaving 17 bases between the germline ends. CDR3 size: 15 residues. The CDR3 DNA sequence: TGTGCCTGGAGTGAGAAGGGAGGGAGGGATACTGAAGCTTTCTTT. Translated, it gives CAWSEKGGRDTEAFF. Together with reference TRBV30 and TRBJ1-1, the CDR3 gives the full variable domain: SQTIHQWPATLVQPVGSPLSLECTVEGTSNPNLYWYRQAAGRGLQLLFYSVGIGQISSEVPQNLSASRPQDRQFILSSKKLLLSDSGFYLCAWSEKGGRDTEAFFGQGTRLTVV.

This sequence joins TRBV28 and TRBJ1-2, with TRBD1 matching over 9 bases. Germline CDR1 MDHEN, CDR2 SYDVKM. CDR3 length: 15 amino acids. V gave up 4 bases and J gave up 8 bases; unmatched junction bases: 11. The CDR3, as DNA: TGTGCCAGCAGTTCCCCGGGACAGGGAGGGGAAGGCTACACCTTC. Translated: CASSSPGQGGEGYTF.

The J gene is TRBJ1-1, the V gene TRBV28; D call uncertain. This CDR3 is built from 13 residues. Trimming removed 3 bases at V and 3 bases at J, with 8 bases between. The germline CDR1 and CDR2 sequences are MDHEN and SYDVKM. The CDR3 here is CASSFQVDTEAFF. Written as DNA, the CDR3 is TGTGCCAGCAGTTTCCAGGTGGACACTGAAGCTTTCTTT.

The chain joins TRBV19 to TRBJ2-1; tentative D call: TRBD2 (7 bases). Trimming pared 1 base from V and 6 bases from J, leaving 22 bases between. Germline CDR1 LNHDA, CDR2 SQIVND (reference sequence). This CDR3 region has 18 residues. Here the CDR3 reads CASSIADLGGGRGNEQFF. The CDR3 DNA reads TGTGCCAGTAGTATAGCGGACTTGGGAGGGGGAAGGGGCAATGAGCAGTTCTTC. The variable domain in full, with the rest retrieved from reference TRBV19 and TRBJ2-1, is DGGITQSPKYLFRKEGQNVTLSCEQNLNHDAMYWYRQDPGQGLRLIYYSQIVNDFQKGDIAEGYSVSREKKESFPLTVTSAQKNPTAFYLCASSIADLGGGRGNEQFFGPGTRLTVL.

The rearrangement joins TRBV4-1 to TRBJ1-1; unclear D gene. This CDR3 spans 16 amino acids. Germline CDR1 MGHRA, CDR2 YSYEKL. Between the trimmed V and J ends, which lost 4 bases and 3 bases, there was a span of 18 bases. The CDR3 protein is CASSPGPLLRDTEAFF. CDR3 nucleotide sequence: TGCGCCAGCAGCCCCGGGCCTCTCCTTAGGGACACTGAAGCTTTCTTT.

The chain has TRBV11-2 and TRBJ1-2; D gene ambiguous. The CDR3 length is 15 residues. Germline loops: CDR1 SGHAT, CDR2 FQNNGV. V lost 4 bases to trimming and J lost 2 bases, with 14 bases between them. The CDR3 region is CASSSVSGWNYGYTF. In DNA form, the CDR3 reads TGTGCCAGCAGCTCAGTCTCGGGGTGGAACTATGGCTACACCTTC.

This clone occurred once. The chain is built from TRBV6-1 and TRBJ2-1, with a possible D match to TRBD1 (5 bases). Germline V gene data show CDR1 as MNHNS and CDR2 as SASEGT. This CDR3 is built from 15 residues. Between the trimmed V and J ends, which lost 5 bases and 3 bases, there was a span of 14 bases. The CDR3 coding sequence is TGTGCCAGCAGTCAAGGGGTGGGGAACTACAATGAGCAGTTCTTC. Residues: CASSQGVGNYNEQFF.

The rearrangement joins TRBV11-1 to TRBJ2-1; 9 nucleotides agree with TRBD1. The V segment lost 1 base and the J segment 3 bases; nucleotides outside the gene matches: 4. Germline V gives CDR1 SGHAT, CDR2 FQDESV (reference sequence). CDR3 length: 16 residues. The CDR3 nucleotides read TGTGCCAGCAGCTTAGACGGGACAGGGTTCTACAATGAGCAGTTCTTC. Translating it yields CASSLDGTGFYNEQFF.

The chain has TRBV6-1 and TRBJ1-1; no firm D call. Per the germline V gene, CDR1 is MNHNS and CDR2 is SASEGT. The V end was cut by 5 bases, the J end by 2 bases, with 12 bases between. This CDR3 has 14 amino acids. The CDR3 spells CASSIETQNTEAFF. CDR3 DNA: TGTGCCAGCAGTATAGAGACACAAAACACTGAAGCTTTCTTT.

The chain carries TRBV5-1 and TRBJ2-7; no definite D call. This CDR3 spans 11 amino acids. Trimming stripped 3 bases from V and 0 bases from J, with 1 base between. Germline-derived CDR1 and CDR2 are SGHRS and YFSETQ. CDR3 bases: TGCGCCAGCAGCTCCTCCTACGAGCAGTACTTC. As protein: CASSSSYEQYF.

The chain combines TRBV5-6 with TRBJ1-5; weak D call: TRBD1 (5 bases). Germline loops: CDR1 SGHDT, CDR2 YYEEEE. There are 13 residues in the CDR3. V was pared by 1 base and J by 6 bases, with 8 bases between. Here the CDR3 reads CASSLRGTQPQHF. CDR3 DNA: TGTGCCAGCAGCTTGAGAGGGACTCAGCCCCAGCATTTT.

This chain joins TRBV29-1 and TRBJ1-3, with no clear D. V was clipped by 4 bases and J by 0 bases, with 10 bases between them. From germline, CDR1 is SQVTM and CDR2 ANQGSEA. CDR3 length: 14 amino acids. The CDR3 spells CSVVEGTSGNTIYF. DNA of the CDR3: TGCAGCGTTGTGGAGGGAACCTCTGGAAACACCATATATTTT.

CDR3 protein: CASSLAIIGEKLFF. The CDR3 DNA reads as TGTGCCAGCTCCCTCGCGATAATAGGGGAAAAACTGTTTTTT. This chain connects TRBV2 to TRBJ1-4; D remains ambiguous. The CDR3 covers 14 residues. V was clipped by 8 bases and J by 8 bases, with 18 bases between them. CDR1 and CDR2 from the germline V gene are SNHLY and FYNNEI. Full variable domain (outside the CDR3, taken from reference TRBV2 and TRBJ1-4): EPEVTQTPSHQVTQMGQEVILRCVPISNHLYFYWYRQILGQKVEFLVSFYNNEISEKSEIFDDQFSVERPDGSNFTLKIRSTKLEDSAMYFCASSLAIIGEKLFFGSGTQLSVL.

This chain links TRBV11-2 with TRBJ1-5; 7 bases align to TRBD1. With 5 bases clipped from V and 5 bases from J, the junction kept 9 bases outside the gene matches. Germline V gene sequence: CDR1 SGHAT, CDR2 FQNNGV. The length of the CDR3 is 15 residues. The CDR3 DNA reads as TGTGCCAGCAGCCGGGGGGCAGGGGGTTATCAGCCCCAGCATTTT. Translated, it gives CASSRGAGGYQPQHF.

This sequence joins TRBV7-8 and TRBJ1-5, with TRBD1 matching over 7 bases. The length of the CDR3 is 16 residues. V shed 4 bases, J shed 3 bases, and the junction held 9 bases outside the gene matches. CDR1 is SGHVS, CDR2 FQNEAQ, per germline. DNA for the CDR3: TGTGCCAGCAGCTCTAGGAGGACAGGTGACAATCAGCCCCAGCATTTT. Translated, it gives CASSSRRTGDNQPQHF.

J is TRBJ2-7 and V is TRBV6-6; D remains ambiguous. Trimming removed 6 bases at V and 5 bases at J, with 23 bases between. The germline V gene encodes CDR1 MNHNY and CDR2 SVGAGI (reference sequence). The CDR3 length is 16 residues. The CDR3 DNA is TGTGCCAGCAGCCACAGACTGGATTTAATAATGAACGAGCAGTACTTC. As protein: CASSHRLDLIMNEQYF.

The chain couples TRBV5-1 to TRBJ1-6, with D unresolved. CDR1 SGHRS and CDR2 YFSETQ come from the germline V gene. This CDR3 has 13 residues. With 5 bases removed from V and 9 bases from J, the gap between germline ends came to 12 bases. CDR3 sequence: CASSTGSGSPLHF. The DNA for the CDR3 is TGCGCCAGCAGTACGGGATCTGGTTCACCCCTCCACTTT. The whole variable domain, filled in from reference TRBV5-1 and TRBJ1-6, reads KAGVTQTPRYLIKTRGQQVTLSCSPISGHRSVSWYQQTPGQGLQFLFEYFSETQRNKGNFPGRFSGRQFSNSRSEMNVSTLELGDSALYLCASSTGSGSPLHFGNGTRLTVT.

V and J are TRBV5-1 and TRBJ2-1, with 10 bases fitting TRBD1. The CDR3 runs 17 residues. With V trimmed by 0 bases and J by 9 bases, 12 bases remained unmatched. Germline CDR1 and CDR2: SGHRS and YFSETQ. The CDR3 DNA reads as TGCGCCAGCAGCTTGGGAGCTTTGGACAGGGGGAAAGGTGAGCAGTTCTTC. The encoded protein is CASSLGALDRGKGEQFF.

This clone was found once. The chain employs TRBV19 and TRBJ1-3, with D possibly matching TRBD1 (5 bases). V was shortened by 8 bases and J by 2 bases, with 13 bases between the two germline ends. The CDR3 runs to 14 residues. From germline, CDR1 is LNHDA and CDR2 SQIVND (reference sequence). DNA of the CDR3: TGTGCCAGTTCGATGACAGCTACTGGAAACACCATATATTTT. As protein: CASSMTATGNTIYF.

V gene TRBV25-1 combines with J gene TRBJ1-2; D remains ambiguous. The V gene lost 1 base and the J gene lost 3 bases, with 6 bases spanning the gap. This CDR3 is built from 13 residues. Germline CDR1 reads MGHDK; CDR2 reads SYGVNS. This CDR3 reads CASSESGYYGYTF. In nucleotides, the CDR3 is TGTGCCAGCAGTGAATCCGGGTACTATGGCTACACCTTC.

This clone was counted once. V and J are TRBV14 and TRBJ1-1, with TRBD1 matching over 10 bases. This CDR3 comprises 17 residues. Germline V CDR1 and CDR2: SGHDN, FVKESK. J was trimmed by 4 bases and V by 4 bases; bases with no gene match: 12. CDR3 residues: CASSPGTGALKSTEAFF. CDR3 sequence (DNA): TGTGCCAGCAGCCCCGGGACAGGGGCCCTTAAGAGCACTGAAGCTTTCTTT.

The V gene is TRBV28, the J gene TRBJ1-1, with TRBD1 matching over 9 bases. Germline V gene sequence: CDR1 MDHEN, CDR2 SYDVKM. V was pared by 7 bases and J by 1 base, with 4 bases of the junction left unmatched. The CDR3 consists of 14 residues. CDR3 amino acids: CASIPQGANTEAFF. The CDR3 DNA is TGTGCCAGCATCCCACAGGGGGCGAACACTGAAGCTTTCTTT.

V and J are TRBV4-1 and TRBJ2-1; D possibly corresponds to TRBD2 (6 bases). Germline V gene sequence: CDR1 MGHRA, CDR2 YSYEKL. Trimming took off 1 base at V and 3 bases at J, with 19 bases between the two ends. The length of the CDR3 is 18 residues. The CDR3 coding sequence is TGCGCCAGCAGCCAAGGTGGGACTGGACCAGGCTACTACAATGAGCAGTTCTTC. Protein sequence: CASSQGGTGPGYYNEQFF.

The chain recombines TRBV30 with TRBJ1-1; D is undetermined. The germline V gene encodes CDR1 GTSNPN and CDR2 SVGIG (reference sequence). This CDR3 spans 14 amino acids. Between the trimmed V and J ends, which lost 3 bases and 2 bases, there was a span of 13 bases. CDR3 nucleotide sequence: TGTGCCTGGAGCGCTAATACATTTAACACTGAAGCTTTCTTT. Its translation: CAWSANTFNTEAFF.